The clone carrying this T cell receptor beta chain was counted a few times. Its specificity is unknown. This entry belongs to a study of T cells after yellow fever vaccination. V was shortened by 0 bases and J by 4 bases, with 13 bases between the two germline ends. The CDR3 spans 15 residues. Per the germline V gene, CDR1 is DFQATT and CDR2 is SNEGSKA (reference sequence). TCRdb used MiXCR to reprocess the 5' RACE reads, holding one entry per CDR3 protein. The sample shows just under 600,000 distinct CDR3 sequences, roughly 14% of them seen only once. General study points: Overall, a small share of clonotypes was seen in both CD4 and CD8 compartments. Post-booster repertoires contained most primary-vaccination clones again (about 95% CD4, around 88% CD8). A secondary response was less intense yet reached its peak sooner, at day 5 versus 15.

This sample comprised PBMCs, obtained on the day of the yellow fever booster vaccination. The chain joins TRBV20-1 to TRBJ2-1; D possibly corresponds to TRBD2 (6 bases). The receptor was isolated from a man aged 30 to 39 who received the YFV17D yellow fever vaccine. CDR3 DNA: TGCAGTGCTAGAGAGCGGGGAAACCTTTACAATGAGCAGTTCTTC. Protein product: CSARERGNLYNEQFF.